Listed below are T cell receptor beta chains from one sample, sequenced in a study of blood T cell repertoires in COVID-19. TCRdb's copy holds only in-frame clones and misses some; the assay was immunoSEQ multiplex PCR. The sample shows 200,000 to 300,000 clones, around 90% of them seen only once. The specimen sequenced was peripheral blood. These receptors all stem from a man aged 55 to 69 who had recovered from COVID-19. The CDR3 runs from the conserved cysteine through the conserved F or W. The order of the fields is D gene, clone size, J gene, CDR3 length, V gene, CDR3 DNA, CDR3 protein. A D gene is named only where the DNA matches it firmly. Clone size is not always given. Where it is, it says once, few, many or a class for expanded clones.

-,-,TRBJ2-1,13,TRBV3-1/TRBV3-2,TGTGCCAGCAGCCCGTCGAACTTCAATGAGCAGTTCTTC,CASSPSNFNEQFF
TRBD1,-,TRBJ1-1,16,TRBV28,TGTGCCAGCAGCCCCCGGGACAGGGGCGCGTTCACTGAAGCTTTCTTT,CASSPRDRGAFTEAFF
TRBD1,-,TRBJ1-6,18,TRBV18,TGTGCCAGCTCACTAGGGACAGTTTTAAGCTCCTATAATTCACCCCTCCACTTT,CASSLGTVLSSYNSPLHF
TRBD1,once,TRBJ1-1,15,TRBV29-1,TGCAGCGTTGAAGGACGCGACAGGGATCGGTGGGGAGCTTTCTTT,CSVEGRDRDRWGAFF
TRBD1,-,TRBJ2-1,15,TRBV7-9,TGTGCCAGCAGCATGACACAGGGGGAGAAGGATGAGCAGTTCTTC,CASSMTQGEKDEQFF
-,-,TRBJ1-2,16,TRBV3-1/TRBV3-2,TGTGCCAGCAGCCAAACAAGGGGATACGGGGGCTATGGCTACACCTTC,CASSQTRGYGGYGYTF
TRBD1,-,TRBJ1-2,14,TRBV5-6,TGTGCCAGCAGAGCATCCGGACAGGGGCGAGGCTACACCTTC,CASRASGQGRGYTF
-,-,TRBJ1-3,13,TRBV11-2,TGTGCCAGCAGCTTAGTTCAGATTAACACCATATATTTT,CASSLVQINTIYF
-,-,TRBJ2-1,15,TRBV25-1,TGTGCCAGCAGTGAACCCCGACAGGCCTCCAATGAGCAGTTCTTC,CASSEPRQASNEQFF
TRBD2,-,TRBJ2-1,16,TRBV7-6,TGTGCCAGCACCCTAGGTGGAGCGGGGGGGCTAGGTCAGCAGTTCTTC,CASTLGGAGGLGQQFF
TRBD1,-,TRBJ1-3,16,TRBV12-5,TGTGCTAGTGGTTCGACAGGGTCAAGCTCTGGAAACACCATATATTTT,CASGSTGSSSGNTIYF
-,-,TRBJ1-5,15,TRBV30,TGTGCCTGGAGTAGGGGGACCGGGGTAGGTCAGCCCCAGCATTTT,CAWSRGTGVGQPQHF
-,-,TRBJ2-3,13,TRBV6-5,TGTGCCAGCAGTTACGACTCGACAGATACGCAGTATTTT,CASSYDSTDTQYF
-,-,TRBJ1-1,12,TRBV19,TGTGCCAGTAGTCCCGGGAACACTGAAGCTTTCTTT,CASSPGNTEAFF
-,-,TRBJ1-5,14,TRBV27,TGTGCCAGCAGGCAACTTCAGGGTTTTGGGCCCCAGCATTTT,CASRQLQGFGPQHF
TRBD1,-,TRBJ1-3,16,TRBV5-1,TGCGCCAGCAGCCCCGGGTGGGACAGCTCTGGAAACACCATATATTTT,CASSPGWDSSGNTIYF
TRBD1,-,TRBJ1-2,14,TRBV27,TGTGCCAGCAGCAACCAGGACAGGGGGTCGGGCTACACCTTC,CASSNQDRGSGYTF
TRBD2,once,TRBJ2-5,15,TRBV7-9,TGTGCCAGCAGCTTGACTAGCGGGGGGGCTGGGACCCAGTACTTC,CASSLTSGGAGTQYF
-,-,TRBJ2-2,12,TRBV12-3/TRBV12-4,TGTGCCAGCACCCGGCGGGGCGGGGAGCTGTTTTTT,CASTRRGGELFF
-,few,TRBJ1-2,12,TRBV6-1,TGTGCCAGCAGTGACAGATACTATGGCTACACCTTC,CASSDRYYGYTF
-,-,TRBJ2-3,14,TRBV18,TGTGCCAGCTCACCAAATGCACAGACAGATACGCAGTATTTT,CASSPNAQTDTQYF
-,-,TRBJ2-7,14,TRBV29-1,TGCAGCGTTGAATGGGGAGAAAGCTCCTACGAGCAGTACTTC,CSVEWGESSYEQYF
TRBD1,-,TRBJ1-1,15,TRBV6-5,TGTGCCAGCAGCTACAAACAGGGGATGGGCACTGAAGCTTTCTTT,CASSYKQGMGTEAFF
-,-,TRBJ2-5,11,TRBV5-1,TGCGCCAGCAGCTTGGAGGGGGACCAGTACTTC,CASSLEGDQYF
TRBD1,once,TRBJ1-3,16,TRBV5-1,TGCGCCAGCAGCTTAAACCAGGGGGTCTCTGGAAACACCATATATTTT,CASSLNQGVSGNTIYF
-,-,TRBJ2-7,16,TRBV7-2,TGTGCCAGCAGCCTAAGGGGTACAGCCCTCTCCTACGAGCAGTACTTC,CASSLRGTALSYEQYF
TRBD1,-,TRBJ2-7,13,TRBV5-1,TGCGCCAGCAGGCGGACAGGGACCTACGAGCAGTACTTC,CASRRTGTYEQYF
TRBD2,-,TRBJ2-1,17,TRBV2,TGTGCCAGCAGCTTGACTAGCGGGGGGGCGGTTAACAATGAGCAGTTCTTC,CASSLTSGGAVNNEQFF
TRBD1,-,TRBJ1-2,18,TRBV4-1,TGCGCCAGCAGCCAGAGTTCGACGGGACAGAATGTCGGCTATGGCTACACCTTC,CASSQSSTGQNVGYGYTF
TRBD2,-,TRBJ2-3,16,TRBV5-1,TGCGCCAGCAGCCTGACTAGCGGGGCGAGCACAGATACGCAGTATTTT,CASSLTSGASTDTQYF
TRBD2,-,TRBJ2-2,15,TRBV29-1,TGCAGCGTTCCCTTAGCGGGGGGGTATTCCGGGGAGCTGTTTTTT,CSVPLAGGYSGELFF
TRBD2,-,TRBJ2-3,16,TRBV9,TGTGCCAGCAGCGCGCCGACTAGCGGGTTCACAGATACGCAGTATTTT,CASSAPTSGFTDTQYF
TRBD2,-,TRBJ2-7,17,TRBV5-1,TGCGCCAGCAGCCTGCAATCATCAGCGGGGGACCCCTACGAGCAGTACTTC,CASSLQSSAGDPYEQYF
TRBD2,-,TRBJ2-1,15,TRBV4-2,TGTGCCAGCAGCCAAGATGGGGGGGGATACAATGAGCAGTTCTTC,CASSQDGGGYNEQFF
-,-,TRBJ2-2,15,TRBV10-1,TGCGCCAGCAGTAATATGCAGGGGATCACCGGGGAGCTGTTTTTT,CASSNMQGITGELFF
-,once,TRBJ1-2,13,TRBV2,TGTGCCAGCAGTCCTTTGAACAGGGACGGCTACACCTTC,CASSPLNRDGYTF
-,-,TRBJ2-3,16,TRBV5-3,TGTGCCAGAAGCTTGCCTCGAGGCACCTTCACAGATACGCAGTATTTT,CARSLPRGTFTDTQYF
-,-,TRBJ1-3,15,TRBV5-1,TGCGCCAGCAGCATGGTAGCAGACTCTGGAAACACCATATATTTT,CASSMVADSGNTIYF
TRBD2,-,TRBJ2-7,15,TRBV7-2,TGTGCCAGCACTGTAAGGGGCGGGAGGGTTTACGAGCAGTACTTC,CASTVRGGRVYEQYF
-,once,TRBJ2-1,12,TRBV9,TGTGCCAGCAGCGGAACTCGGAATGAGCAGTTCTTC,CASSGTRNEQFF
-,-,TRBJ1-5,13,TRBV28,TGTGCCAGCACCCCGGGAAGGAATCAGCCCCAGCATTTT,CASTPGRNQPQHF
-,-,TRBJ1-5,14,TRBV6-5,TGTGCGATCCAGCCGGGTTATAGCAATCAGCCCCAGCATTTT,CAIQPGYSNQPQHF
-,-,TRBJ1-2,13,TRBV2,TGTGCCAGCATGGGAGACCGGGACTATGGCTACACCTTC,CASMGDRDYGYTF
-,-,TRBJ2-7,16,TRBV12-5,TGTGCTAGTGGGGAGGGGTCGCAGGACAGGACGGTAGAGCAGTACTTC,CASGEGSQDRTVEQYF
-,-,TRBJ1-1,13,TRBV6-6,TGTGCCAGCAGTTACGCGGAGAACACTGAAGCTTTCTTT,CASSYAENTEAFF
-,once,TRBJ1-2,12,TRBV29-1,TGCAGCGTTGAAAGACAGAGCTATGGCTACACCTTC,CSVERQSYGYTF
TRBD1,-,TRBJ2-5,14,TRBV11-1,TGTGCCAGCAGCCCGGACAGGGCTTGGGAGACCCAGTACTTC,CASSPDRAWETQYF
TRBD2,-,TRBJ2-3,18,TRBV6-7,TGTGCCAGCAGTTACCGAGCGGGGGGCCGCCACGACAACAATACGCAGTATTTT,CASSYRAGGRHDNNTQYF
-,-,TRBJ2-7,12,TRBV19,TGTGCCAGTAGTACCCACGGTTACGAGCAGTACTTC,CASSTHGYEQYF
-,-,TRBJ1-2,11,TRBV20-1,TGCAGTGCTAGGGGGGCTGATGGCTACACCTTC,CSARGADGYTF
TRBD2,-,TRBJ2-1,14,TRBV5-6,TGTGCCAGCAGCCCCCGGGACTATTACAATGAGCAGTTCTTC,CASSPRDYYNEQFF
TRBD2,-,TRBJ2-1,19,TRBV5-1,TGCGCCAGCAGCTTGGTCCGGGGACTAGCGGGGAGGGCCTACAATGAGCAGTTCTTC,CASSLVRGLAGRAYNEQFF
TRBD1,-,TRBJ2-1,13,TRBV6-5,TGTGCCAGCACCGAATGGGACAGGGGTGAGCAGTTCTTC,CASTEWDRGEQFF
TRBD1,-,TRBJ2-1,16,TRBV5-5,TGTGCCAGCAGCTGGTGGGGACAGGTCGCCTACAATGAGCAGTTCTTC,CASSWWGQVAYNEQFF
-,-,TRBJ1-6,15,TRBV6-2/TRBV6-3,TGTGCCAGCAGCTCCGACACTTCCAGTAATTCACCCCTCCACTTT,CASSSDTSSNSPLHF
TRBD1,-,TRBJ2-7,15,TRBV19,TGTGCCAGTAGTGCACAGGGGTTAGTCTTCTACGAGCAGTACTTC,CASSAQGLVFYEQYF